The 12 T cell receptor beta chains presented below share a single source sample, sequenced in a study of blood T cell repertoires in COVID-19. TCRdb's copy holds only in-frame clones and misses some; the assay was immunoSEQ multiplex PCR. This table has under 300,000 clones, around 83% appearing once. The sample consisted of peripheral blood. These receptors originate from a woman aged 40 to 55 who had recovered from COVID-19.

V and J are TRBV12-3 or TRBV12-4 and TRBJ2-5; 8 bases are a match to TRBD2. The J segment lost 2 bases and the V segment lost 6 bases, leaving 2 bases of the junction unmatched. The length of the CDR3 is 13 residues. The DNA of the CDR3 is TGTGCCAGCAGAATAGCGGGGCAAGAGACCCAGTACTTC. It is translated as CASRIAGQETQYF.

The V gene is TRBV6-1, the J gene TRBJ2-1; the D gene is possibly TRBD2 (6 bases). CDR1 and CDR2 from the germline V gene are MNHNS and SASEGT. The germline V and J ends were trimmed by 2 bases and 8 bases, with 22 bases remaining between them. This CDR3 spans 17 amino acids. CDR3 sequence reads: CASSEKEIGLLGHEQFF. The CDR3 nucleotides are TGTGCCAGCAGTGAAAAGGAAATTGGACTACTTGGACATGAGCAGTTCTTC.

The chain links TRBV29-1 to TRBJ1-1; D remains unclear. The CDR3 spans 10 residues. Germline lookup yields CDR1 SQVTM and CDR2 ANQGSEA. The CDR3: CSSVDTEAFF. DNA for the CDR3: TGCAGTTCGGTAGACACTGAAGCTTTCTTT.

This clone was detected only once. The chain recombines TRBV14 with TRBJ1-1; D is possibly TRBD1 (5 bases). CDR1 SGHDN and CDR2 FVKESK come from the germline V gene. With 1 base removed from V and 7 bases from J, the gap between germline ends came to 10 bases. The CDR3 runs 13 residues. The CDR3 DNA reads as TGTGCCAGCAGCCAAGTGGCGCAGGGTGAAGCTTTCTTT. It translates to CASSQVAQGEAFF.

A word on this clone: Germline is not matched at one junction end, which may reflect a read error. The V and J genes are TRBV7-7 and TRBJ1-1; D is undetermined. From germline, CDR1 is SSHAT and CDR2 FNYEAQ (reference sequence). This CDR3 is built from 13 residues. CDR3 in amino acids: CASSLAVDTEAFF. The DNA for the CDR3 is TGTGCTAGCAGCTTAGCTGTCGACACTGAAGCTTTCTTT.

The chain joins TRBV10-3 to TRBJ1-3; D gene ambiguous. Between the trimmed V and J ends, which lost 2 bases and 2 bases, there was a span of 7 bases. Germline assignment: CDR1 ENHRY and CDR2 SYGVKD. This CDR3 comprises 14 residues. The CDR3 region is CAISEGAAGNTIYF. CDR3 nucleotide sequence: TGTGCCATCAGTGAGGGTGCAGCTGGAAACACCATATATTTT.

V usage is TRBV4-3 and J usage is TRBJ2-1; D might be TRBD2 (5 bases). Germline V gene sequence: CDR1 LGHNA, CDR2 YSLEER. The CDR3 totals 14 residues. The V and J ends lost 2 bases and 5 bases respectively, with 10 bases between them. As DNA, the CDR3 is TGCGCCAGCAGCCAATTTGAGCGGAACAATGAGCAGTTCTTC. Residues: CASSQFERNNEQFF.

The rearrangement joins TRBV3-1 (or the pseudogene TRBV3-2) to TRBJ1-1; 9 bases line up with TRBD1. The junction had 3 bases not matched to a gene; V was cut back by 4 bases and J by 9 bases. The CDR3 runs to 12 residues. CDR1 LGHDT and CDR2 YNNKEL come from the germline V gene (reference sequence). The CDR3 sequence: CASSRGQGKAFF. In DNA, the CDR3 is TGTGCCAGCAGCCGTGGACAGGGGAAAGCTTTCTTT.

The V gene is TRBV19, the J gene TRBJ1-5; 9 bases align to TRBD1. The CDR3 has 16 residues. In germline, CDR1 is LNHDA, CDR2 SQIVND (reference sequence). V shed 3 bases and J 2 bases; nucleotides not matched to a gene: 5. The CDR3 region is CASSIGDRVGNQPQHF. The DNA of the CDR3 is TGTGCCAGTAGTATTGGGGACAGGGTTGGCAATCAGCCCCAGCATTTT. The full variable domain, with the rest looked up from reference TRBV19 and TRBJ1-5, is DGGITQSPKYLFRKEGQNVTLSCEQNLNHDAMYWYRQDPGQGLRLIYYSQIVNDFQKGDIAEGYSVSREKKESFPLTVTSAQKNPTAFYLCASSIGDRVGNQPQHFGDGTRLSIL.

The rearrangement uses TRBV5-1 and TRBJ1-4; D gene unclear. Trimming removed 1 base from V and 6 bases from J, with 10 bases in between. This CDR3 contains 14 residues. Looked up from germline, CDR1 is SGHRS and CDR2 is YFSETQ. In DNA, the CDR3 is TGCGCCAGCAGCTTGACAGACGGTGATGAAAAACTGTTTTTT. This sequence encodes CASSLTDGDEKLFF. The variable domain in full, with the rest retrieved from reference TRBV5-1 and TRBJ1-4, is KAGVTQTPRYLIKTRGQQVTLSCSPISGHRSVSWYQQTPGQGLQFLFEYFSETQRNKGNFPGRFSGRQFSNSRSEMNVSTLELGDSALYLCASSLTDGDEKLFFGSGTQLSVL.

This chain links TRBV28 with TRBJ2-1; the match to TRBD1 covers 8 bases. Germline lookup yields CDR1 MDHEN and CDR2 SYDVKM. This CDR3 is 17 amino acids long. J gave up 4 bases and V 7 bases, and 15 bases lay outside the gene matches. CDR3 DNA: TGTGCCAGCACCTCACCCACTGGGGGACAGGATTACAATGAGCAGTTCTTC. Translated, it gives CASTSPTGGQDYNEQFF.

CDR3 loop: CASSQGLMHSGGSYNEQFF. The CDR3 region has the DNA TGCGCCAGCAGCCAAGGTTTAATGCATAGCGGGGGGTCCTACAATGAGCAGTTCTTC. The chain has TRBV4-3 and TRBJ2-1, with 10 nucleotides matching TRBD2. Trimming took 1 base from V and 1 from J; bases not matched to a gene: 10. Germline V gives CDR1 LGHNA, CDR2 YSLEER. CDR3 length equals 19 residues.